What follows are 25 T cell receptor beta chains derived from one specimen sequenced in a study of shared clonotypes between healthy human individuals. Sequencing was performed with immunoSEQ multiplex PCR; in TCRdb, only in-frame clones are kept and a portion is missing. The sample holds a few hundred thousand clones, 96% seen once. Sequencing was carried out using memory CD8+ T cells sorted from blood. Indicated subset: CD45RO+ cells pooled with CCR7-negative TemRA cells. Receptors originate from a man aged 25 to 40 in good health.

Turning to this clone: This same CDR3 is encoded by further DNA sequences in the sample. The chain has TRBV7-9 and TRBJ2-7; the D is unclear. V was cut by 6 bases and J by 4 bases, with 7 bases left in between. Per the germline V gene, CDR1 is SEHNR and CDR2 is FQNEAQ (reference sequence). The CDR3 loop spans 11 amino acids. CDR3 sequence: CASSQMYEQYF. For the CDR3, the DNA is TGTGCCAGCAGTCAGATGTACGAGCAGTACTTC.

This CDR3 reads CASSEARGTSSYEQYF. DNA of the CDR3: TGTGCCAGCAGTGAAGCCAGGGGGACAAGCTCCTACGAGCAGTACTTC. This sequence joins TRBV6-1 and TRBJ2-7; TRBD1 agrees at 7 bases. With V trimmed by 0 bases and J by 0 bases, 5 bases remained unmatched. CDR1 and CDR2 (germline): MNHNS, SASEGT. The CDR3 loop spans 16 amino acids.

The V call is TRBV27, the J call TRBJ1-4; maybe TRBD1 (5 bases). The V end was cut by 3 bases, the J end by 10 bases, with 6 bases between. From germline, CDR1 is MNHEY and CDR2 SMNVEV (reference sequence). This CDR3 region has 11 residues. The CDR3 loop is CASSLGGKLFF. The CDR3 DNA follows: TGTGCCAGCAGTTTGGGGGGAAAACTGTTTTTT.

CDR3 coding DNA: TGTGCCAGCAGGGACTCCTCTGGAAACACCATATATTTT. Protein product: CASRDSSGNTIYF. The rearrangement joins TRBV27 to TRBJ1-3; D is unresolved. Trimming took 6 bases from V and 0 from J, leaving 6 bases between them. The CDR3 covers 13 residues. Germline CDR1 is MNHEY and CDR2 is SMNVEV (reference sequence).

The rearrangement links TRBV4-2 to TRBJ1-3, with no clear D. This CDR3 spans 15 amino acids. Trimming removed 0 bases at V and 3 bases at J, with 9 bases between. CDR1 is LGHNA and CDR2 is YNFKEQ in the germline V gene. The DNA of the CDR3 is TGTGCCAGCAGCCAAGATCGGCGGGATGGAAACACCATATATTTT. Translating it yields CASSQDRRDGNTIYF.

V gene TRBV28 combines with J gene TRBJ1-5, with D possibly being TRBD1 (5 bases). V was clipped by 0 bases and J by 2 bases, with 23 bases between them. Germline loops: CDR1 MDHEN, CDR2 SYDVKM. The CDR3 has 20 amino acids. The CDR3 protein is CASSLCIGGGWGACNQPQHF. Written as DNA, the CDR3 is TGTGCCAGCAGTTTATGCATTGGGGGAGGGTGGGGCGCGTGCAATCAGCCCCAGCATTTT.

This CDR3 is CASSEQDQPQHF. CDR3 DNA sequence: TGTGCCAGTAGCGAACAGGATCAGCCCCAGCATTTT. The gene calls are TRBV19 and TRBJ1-5; a weak D match, TRBD1 (5 bases). Germline V lookup: CDR1 LNHDA, CDR2 SQIVND (reference sequence). The CDR3 runs to 12 residues. V was cut by 6 bases and J by 5 bases, with 8 bases left in between.

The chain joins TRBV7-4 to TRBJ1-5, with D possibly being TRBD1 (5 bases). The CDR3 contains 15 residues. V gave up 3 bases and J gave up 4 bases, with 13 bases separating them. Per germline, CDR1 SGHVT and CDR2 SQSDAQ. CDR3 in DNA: TGTGCCAGCAGCTTGCCGGGGGGGAAAAATCAGCCCCAGCATTTT. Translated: CASSLPGGKNQPQHF.

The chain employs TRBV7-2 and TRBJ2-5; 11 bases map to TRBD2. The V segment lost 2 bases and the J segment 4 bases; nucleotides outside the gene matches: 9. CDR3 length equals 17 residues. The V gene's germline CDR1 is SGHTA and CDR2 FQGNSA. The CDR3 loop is CASSLFSGRAVGETQYF. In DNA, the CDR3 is TGTGCCAGCAGCTTATTTAGCGGGAGGGCCGTGGGAGAGACCCAGTACTTC.

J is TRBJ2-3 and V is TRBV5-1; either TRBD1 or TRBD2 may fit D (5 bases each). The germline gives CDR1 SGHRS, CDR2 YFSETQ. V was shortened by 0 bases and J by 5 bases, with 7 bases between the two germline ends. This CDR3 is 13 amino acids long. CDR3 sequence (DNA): TGCGCCAGCAGCTTGGTGGGGGTAGATACGCAGTATTTT. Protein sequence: CASSLVGVDTQYF.

CDR3: CAWSEGHFNYGYTF. The CDR3, as DNA: TGTGCCTGGAGCGAGGGACACTTTAACTATGGCTACACCTTC. V is TRBV30 and J is TRBJ1-2; possible D gene TRBD1, 6 bases. CDR1 GTSNPN and CDR2 SVGIG come from the germline V gene (reference sequence). The CDR3 is 14 amino acids. V was cut by 3 bases and J by 1 base, with 12 bases left in between.

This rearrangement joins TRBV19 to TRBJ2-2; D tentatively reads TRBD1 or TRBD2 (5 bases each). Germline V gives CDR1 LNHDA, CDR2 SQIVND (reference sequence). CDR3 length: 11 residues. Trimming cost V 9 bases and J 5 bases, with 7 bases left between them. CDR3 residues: CASGTTGELFF. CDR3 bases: TGTGCCAGCGGGACGACCGGGGAGCTGTTTTTT. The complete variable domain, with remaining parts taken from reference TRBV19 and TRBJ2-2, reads DGGITQSPKYLFRKEGQNVTLSCEQNLNHDAMYWYRQDPGQGLRLIYYSQIVNDFQKGDIAEGYSVSREKKESFPLTVTSAQKNPTAFYLCASGTTGELFFGEGSRLTVL.

Written as DNA, the CDR3 is TGCAGTGCTAGGTCCCCGCTTAGGCAGTATTTT. It specifies CSARSPLRQYF. The chain recombines TRBV20-1 with TRBJ2-3; D gene ambiguous. Trimming pared 3 bases from V and 11 bases from J, leaving 12 bases between. The germline CDR1 and CDR2 sequences are DFQATT and SNEGSKA (reference sequence). The CDR3 runs 11 residues.

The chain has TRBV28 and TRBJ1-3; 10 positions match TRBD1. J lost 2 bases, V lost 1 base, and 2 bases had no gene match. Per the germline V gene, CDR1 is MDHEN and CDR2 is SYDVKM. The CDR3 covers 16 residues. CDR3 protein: CASSLSGTGAGNTIYF. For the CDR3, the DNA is TGTGCCAGCAGTTTATCGGGGACAGGGGCTGGAAACACCATATATTTT.

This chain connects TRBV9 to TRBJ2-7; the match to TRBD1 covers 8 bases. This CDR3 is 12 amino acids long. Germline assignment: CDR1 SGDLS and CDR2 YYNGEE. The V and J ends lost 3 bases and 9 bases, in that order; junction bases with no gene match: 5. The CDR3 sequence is CASSGTGGGQYF. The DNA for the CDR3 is TGTGCCAGCAGCGGTACAGGGGGAGGGCAGTACTTC. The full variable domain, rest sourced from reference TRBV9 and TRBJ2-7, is DSGVTQTPKHLITATGQRVTLRCSPRSGDLSVYWYQQSLDQGLQFLIQYYNGEERAKGNILERFSAQQFPDLHSELNLSSLELGDSALYFCASSGTGGGQYFGPGTRLTVT.

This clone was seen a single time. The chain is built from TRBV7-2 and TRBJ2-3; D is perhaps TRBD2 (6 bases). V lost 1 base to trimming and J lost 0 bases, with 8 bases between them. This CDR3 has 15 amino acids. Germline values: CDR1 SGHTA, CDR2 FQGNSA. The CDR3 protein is CASSLVSGSTDTQYF. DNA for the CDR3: TGTGCCAGCAGCTTAGTGAGCGGGAGCACAGATACGCAGTATTTT.

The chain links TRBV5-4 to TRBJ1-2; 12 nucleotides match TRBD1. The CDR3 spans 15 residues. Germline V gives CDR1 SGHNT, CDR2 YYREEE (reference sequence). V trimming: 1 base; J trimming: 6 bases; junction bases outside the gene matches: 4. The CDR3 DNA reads TGTGCCAGCAGCTTGTGGGGACAGGGGGCGAATGGCTACACCTTC. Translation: CASSLWGQGANGYTF.

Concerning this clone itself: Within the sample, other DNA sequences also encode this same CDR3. The CDR3 reads CASRLAGGYEQYF. The DNA of the CDR3 is TGTGCCAGCAGACTAGCGGGAGGGTACGAGCAGTACTTC. This rearrangement joins TRBV27 to TRBJ2-7; 13 bases agree with TRBD2. Germline V gives CDR1 MNHEY, CDR2 SMNVEV (reference sequence). CDR3 length: 13 amino acids. With V trimmed by 6 bases and J by 4 bases, 0 bases remained unmatched.

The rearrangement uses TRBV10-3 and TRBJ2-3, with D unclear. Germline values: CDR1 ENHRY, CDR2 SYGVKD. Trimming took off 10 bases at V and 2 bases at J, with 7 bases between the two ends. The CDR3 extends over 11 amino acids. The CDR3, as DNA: TGTGCCACAAGAAACACAGATACGCAGTATTTT. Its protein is CATRNTDTQYF.

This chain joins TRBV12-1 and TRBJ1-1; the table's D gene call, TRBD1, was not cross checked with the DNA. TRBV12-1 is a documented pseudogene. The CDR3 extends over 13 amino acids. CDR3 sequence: CASSFRTGKLAFF. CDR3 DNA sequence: TGTGCCAGCAGCTTCAGGACAGGGAAACTAGCTTTCTTT.

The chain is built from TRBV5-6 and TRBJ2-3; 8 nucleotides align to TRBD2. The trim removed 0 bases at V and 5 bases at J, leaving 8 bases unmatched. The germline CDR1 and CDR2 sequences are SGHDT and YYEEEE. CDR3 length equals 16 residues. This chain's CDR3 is CASSLEVVGRGDTQYF. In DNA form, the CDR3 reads TGTGCCAGCAGCTTGGAGGTCGTCGGGAGGGGAGATACGCAGTATTTT. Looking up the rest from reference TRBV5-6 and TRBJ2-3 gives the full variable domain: DAGVTQSPTHLIKTRGQQVTLRCSPKSGHDTVSWYQQALGQGPQFIFQYYEEEERQRGNFPDRFSGHQFPNYSSELNVNALLLGDSALYLCASSLEVVGRGDTQYFGPGTRLTVL.

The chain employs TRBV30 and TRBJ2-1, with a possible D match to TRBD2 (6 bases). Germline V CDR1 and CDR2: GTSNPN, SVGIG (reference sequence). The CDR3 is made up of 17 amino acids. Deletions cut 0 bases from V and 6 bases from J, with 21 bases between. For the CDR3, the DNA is TGTGCCTGGAGTGTAGGGGAACAACTAGCCCATATCAATGAGCAGTTCTTC. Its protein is CAWSVGEQLAHINEQFF.

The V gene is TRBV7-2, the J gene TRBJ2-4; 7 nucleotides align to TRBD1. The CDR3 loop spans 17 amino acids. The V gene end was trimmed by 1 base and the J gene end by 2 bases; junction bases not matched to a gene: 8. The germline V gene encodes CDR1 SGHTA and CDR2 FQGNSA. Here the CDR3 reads CASSLGETGFTKNIQYF. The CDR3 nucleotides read TGTGCCAGCAGCTTAGGGGAGACAGGGTTTACCAAAAACATTCAGTACTTC.

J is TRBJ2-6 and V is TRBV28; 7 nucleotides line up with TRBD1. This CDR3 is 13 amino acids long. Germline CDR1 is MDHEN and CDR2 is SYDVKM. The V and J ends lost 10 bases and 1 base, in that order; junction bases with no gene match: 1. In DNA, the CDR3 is TGTGCCACCAGGGGGTCTGGGGCCAACGTCCTGACTTTC. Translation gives CATRGSGANVLTF.

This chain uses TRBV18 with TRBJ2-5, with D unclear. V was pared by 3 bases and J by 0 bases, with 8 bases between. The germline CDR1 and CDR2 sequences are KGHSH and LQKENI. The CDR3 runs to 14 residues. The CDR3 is CASSPPGNQETQYF. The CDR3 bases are TGTGCCAGCTCACCTCCCGGAAACCAAGAGACCCAGTACTTC.